The next 11 T cell receptor beta chains were all read from a single sample in a study of cytomegalovirus exposure and HLA in healthy donors. Amplification used 60 Vbeta primers and 13 Jbeta primers. Method: immunoSEQ multiplex PCR; TCRdb's copy keeps in-frame clones and lacks some. The data show around 140,000 clones, with 76% seen just once and 1.8% held by the top ten. Sequencing used PBMCs. The source of these receptors is a female donor in good health and CMV-seropositive.

The chain recombines TRBV7-2 with TRBJ2-7; TRBD2 matches 12 bases. Looked up from germline, CDR1 is SGHTA and CDR2 is FQGNSA. Trimming at V came to 4 bases and at J to 6 bases, leaving 7 bases not matched to a gene. This CDR3 comprises 15 residues. The CDR3 sequence: CASSYKTSGSLEQYF. CDR3 DNA: TGTGCCAGCAGCTACAAGACTAGCGGGAGTCTCGAGCAGTACTTC.

V and J are TRBV7-9 and TRBJ2-2; TRBD2 matches at 8 bases. Germline V lookup: CDR1 SEHNR, CDR2 FQNEAQ (reference sequence). The CDR3 spans 14 residues. The V segment lost 5 bases and the J segment 4 bases; nucleotides outside the gene matches: 3. As DNA, the CDR3 is TGTGCCAGCAGCACCGGGACTAGCACCGGGGAGCTGTTTTTT. Translation: CASSTGTSTGELFF.

This clone was counted only a few times. This chain links TRBV6-1 with TRBJ2-3; 8 nucleotides match TRBD1. Germline loops: CDR1 MNHNS, CDR2 SASEGT. This CDR3 is 13 amino acids long. V was pared by 8 bases and J by 4 bases, with 5 bases of the junction left unmatched. The CDR3 here is CASQGALPDTQYF. The DNA of the CDR3 is TGTGCCAGCCAGGGGGCGCTCCCAGATACGCAGTATTTT.

V and J are TRBV15 and TRBJ2-3; D is undetermined. The germline gives CDR1 LNHNV, CDR2 YYDKDF (reference sequence). The CDR3 contains 16 residues. Trimming removed 0 bases from V and 1 base from J, with 11 bases in between. The CDR3 sequence: CATSRDFQPGTDTQYF. The CDR3 region has the DNA TGTGCCACCAGCAGAGATTTTCAACCAGGCACAGATACGCAGTATTTT.

This clone was detected only a few times. V and J are TRBV7-8 and TRBJ1-4, with D perhaps matching TRBD1 (5 bases). The CDR3 spans 15 residues. V was shortened by 5 bases and J by 7 bases, with 17 bases between the two germline ends. CDR1 is SGHVS, CDR2 FQNEAQ, per germline. CDR3 nucleotides: TGTGCCAGCAGCGCCGGCGGGGCCGGGGGTGAAAAACTGTTTTTT. It yields the protein CASSAGGAGGEKLFF.

The chain joins TRBV15 to TRBJ1-5; D unclear. The ends were cut back, 0 bases at V and 3 bases at J, with 9 bases in the middle. CDR1 and CDR2 (germline): LNHNV, YYDKDF (reference sequence). The CDR3 has 15 amino acids. The CDR3, as DNA: TGTGCCACCAGCAGAGATTTTGCGGCCAATCAGCCCCAGCATTTT. The encoded protein is CATSRDFAANQPQHF.

The chain links TRBV7-2 to TRBJ1-5; D call uncertain. CDR1 and CDR2 from the germline V gene are SGHTA and FQGNSA. V lost 4 bases, J lost 2 bases, and 9 bases lay in between. CDR3 length equals 14 residues. The CDR3 here is CASSSDGGNQPQHF. The CDR3 nucleotides read TGTGCCAGCAGCTCGGACGGGGGCAATCAGCCCCAGCATTTT.

This clone was observed a few times. The chain joins TRBV28 to TRBJ2-2, with a weak D call TRBD2 (7 bases). CDR3 length: 15 residues. Per germline, CDR1 MDHEN and CDR2 SYDVKM. With 3 bases removed from V and 5 bases from J, the gap between germline ends came to 13 bases. DNA of the CDR3: TGTGCCAGCAGTTTTGGGGGGGCGCTGACCGGGGAGCTGTTTTTT. Protein product: CASSFGGALTGELFF. Full variable domain (outside the CDR3, taken from reference TRBV28 and TRBJ2-2): DVKVTQSSRYLVKRTGEKVFLECVQDMDHENMFWYRQDPGLGLRLIYFSYDVKMKEKGDIPEGYSVSREKKERFSLILESASTNQTSMYLCASSFGGALTGELFFGEGSRLTVL.

This chain uses TRBV30 with TRBJ2-7, with 12 positions matching TRBD2. Trimming cost V 7 bases and J 3 bases; bases outside gene matches: 16. Germline V gene sequence: CDR1 GTSNPN, CDR2 SVGIG (reference sequence). CDR3 size: 17 residues. CDR3 region: CASPPRASGRAVYEQYF. The CDR3 DNA is TGTGCCTCCCCCCCAAGGGCTAGCGGGAGGGCCGTCTACGAGCAGTACTTC.

The genes are TRBV5-5 and TRBJ2-7, with 8 bases aligning to TRBD2. The CDR3 contains 15 residues. Germline values: CDR1 SGHKS, CDR2 YYEKEE (reference sequence). V lost 2 bases to trimming and J lost 0 bases; unmatched junction nucleotides: 4. CDR3 region: CASSLAGTSSYEQYF. The CDR3 region has the DNA TGTGCCAGCAGCTTAGCGGGGACTAGCTCCTACGAGCAGTACTTC.

V is TRBV5-1 and J is TRBJ2-3; D perhaps matches TRBD1 (6 bases). CDR3 length equals 14 residues. Deletions cut 3 bases from V and 0 bases from J, with 8 bases between. CDR1 and CDR2 from the germline V gene are SGHRS and YFSETQ. The DNA of the CDR3 is TGCGCCAGCAGCTCGGACAGCAGCACAGATACGCAGTATTTT. This gives the protein CASSSDSSTDTQYF.